The TCR beta chain described here comes from a study of cytomegalovirus exposure and HLA in healthy donors. V was clipped by 7 bases and J by 2 bases, with 15 bases between them. Per germline, CDR1 MDHEN and CDR2 SYDVKM. The CDR3 contains 15 residues. The PCR made use of 60 Vbeta and 13 Jbeta primers. The protocol was immunoSEQ multiplex PCR, while the TCRdb copy is restricted to in-frame clones and leaves out a portion. The sample carries about 160,000 clones, approximately 76% recorded once. The chain has TRBV28 and TRBJ1-5, with D tentatively TRBD1 (6 bases). The specimen sequenced was PBMCs. The receptor comes from a man in his fifties or sixties in good health and CMV-seronegative. The CDR3 DNA is TGTGCCAGCATGTTGCCACAGGGAGGCAATCAGCCCCAGCATTTT. It encodes CASMLPQGGNQPQHF.